The 3 T cell receptor beta chains in this list originate from one sample, sequenced in a study of cytomegalovirus exposure and HLA in healthy donors. This PCR relied on a set of 60 Vbeta primers and 13 Jbeta primers. Method: immunoSEQ multiplex PCR; TCRdb's copy keeps in-frame clones and lacks some. The sample has around 200,000 clones; just over 75% are singletons. The sample comprised PBMCs. The receptors come from a woman aged 30 to 39 in good health and CMV-seropositive.

The chain recombines TRBV5-6 with TRBJ1-6, with D unclear. CDR3 size: 16 residues. V was cut by 4 bases and J by 4 bases, with 15 bases left in between. The germline V gene encodes CDR1 SGHDT and CDR2 YYEEEE. The CDR3 loop is CASSQSPEIYNSPLHF. In DNA form, the CDR3 reads TGTGCCAGCAGCCAATCACCCGAGATATATAATTCACCCCTCCACTTT.

This clone was detected only a few times. The chain carries TRBV18 and TRBJ2-7, with 11 bases matching TRBD1. V was pared by 6 bases and J by 5 bases, with 9 bases of the junction left unmatched. Germline V lookup: CDR1 KGHSH, CDR2 LQKENI. The CDR3 consists of 15 residues. The CDR3 sequence is CASSVGTGGGDEQYF. As DNA, the CDR3 is TGTGCCAGCTCCGTCGGGACAGGGGGAGGCGACGAGCAGTACTTC.

The chain has TRBV4-3 and TRBJ2-3, with TRBD2 matching over 9 bases. The CDR3 is made up of 16 amino acids. V shed 1 base, J shed 3 bases, and the junction held 5 bases outside the gene matches. Germline V CDR1 and CDR2: LGHNA, YSLEER. The CDR3 reads CASSQGTSALTDTQYF. As DNA, the CDR3 is TGCGCCAGCAGCCAAGGGACTAGCGCGTTGACAGATACGCAGTATTTT.